Following are 24 T cell receptor beta chains from one sample sequenced in a study of Ad26.COV2.S vaccination and SARS-CoV-2 variants. Repertoires were generated with immunoSEQ multiplex PCR, while TCRdb's copy carries only in-frame clones and drops some. The table includes tens of thousands of clones, approximately 82% detected once. The sample consisted of peripheral blood, taken after recovery from COVID-19. The receptors come from a human donor who had recovered from COVID-19.

V usage is TRBV5-4 and J usage is TRBJ2-4; D is perhaps TRBD1 (5 bases). V lost 0 bases, J lost 7 bases, and 11 bases lay in between. CDR3 length: 14 amino acids. CDR1 is SGHNT, CDR2 YYREEE, per germline (reference sequence). The DNA of the CDR3 is TGTGCCAGCAGCTTGGTAGGGGCCGGGAACATTCAGTACTTC. As protein: CASSLVGAGNIQYF. The full variable domain, with the rest looked up from reference TRBV5-4 and TRBJ2-4, is ETGVTQSPTHLIKTRGQQVTLRCSSQSGHNTVSWYQQALGQGPQFIFQYYREEENGRGNFPPRFSGLQFPNYSSELNVNALELDDSALYLCASSLVGAGNIQYFGAGTRLSVL.

The rearrangement uses TRBV28 and TRBJ1-2, with TRBD1 matching over 8 bases. V lost 3 bases to trimming and J lost 0 bases; unmatched junction nucleotides: 6. The germline CDR1 and CDR2 sequences are MDHEN and SYDVKM. This CDR3 contains 16 residues. CDR3 nucleotide sequence: TGTGCCAGCAGTTTCGGGTCGACAGGGGCTAACTATGGCTACACCTTC. It encodes CASSFGSTGANYGYTF.

The rearrangement links TRBV5-5 to TRBJ2-1; 14 bases agree with TRBD2. The germline CDR1 and CDR2 sequences are SGHKS and YYEKEE (reference sequence). J was trimmed by 10 bases and V by 4 bases; bases with no gene match: 4. The length of the CDR3 is 14 residues. The CDR3 nucleotides read TGTGCCAGCAGCCCCGGGACTAGCGGGAGCGAGCAGTTCTTC. The encoded protein is CASSPGTSGSEQFF.

The chain carries TRBV27 and TRBJ2-7; possible D gene TRBD1, 6 bases. Germline CDR1 MNHEY, CDR2 SMNVEV (reference sequence). The V and J ends lost 6 bases and 1 base respectively, with 7 bases between them. The CDR3 length is 12 residues. The CDR3 sequence is CASRDRSYEQYF. The DNA for the CDR3 is TGTGCCAGCAGAGACAGGTCCTACGAGCAGTACTTC.

The chain combines TRBV10-3 with TRBJ2-7; 12 nucleotides line up with TRBD1. The V and J ends lost 10 bases and 6 bases, in that order; junction bases with no gene match: 7. The CDR3 has 13 residues. Germline CDR1 reads ENHRY; CDR2 reads SYGVKD. The CDR3 DNA reads as TGTGCCACGTCTGGGACAGGGGGCGGCGAGCAGTACTTC. Translating gives CATSGTGGGEQYF.

The chain combines TRBV9 with TRBJ2-1, with D tentatively TRBD1 (6 bases). Trimming pared 1 base from V and 7 bases from J, leaving 12 bases between. CDR3 length equals 14 residues. CDR1 is SGDLS, CDR2 YYNGEE, per germline. CDR3 sequence reads: CASSVSEGENEQFF. CDR3 nucleotides: TGTGCCAGCAGCGTATCCGAGGGGGAGAATGAGCAGTTCTTC. Complete variable domain (other parts from reference TRBV9 and TRBJ2-1): DSGVTQTPKHLITATGQRVTLRCSPRSGDLSVYWYQQSLDQGLQFLIQYYNGEERAKGNILERFSAQQFPDLHSELNLSSLELGDSALYFCASSVSEGENEQFFGPGTRLTVL.

This rearrangement joins TRBV4-2 to TRBJ2-3, with 10 bases matching TRBD1. The CDR3 totals 16 residues. Germline-derived CDR1 and CDR2 are LGHNA and YNFKEQ. The V segment lost 1 base and the J segment 5 bases; nucleotides outside the gene matches: 6. Here the CDR3 reads CASSQGPDRGIDTQYF. CDR3 DNA sequence: TGTGCCAGCAGCCAAGGCCCGGACAGGGGGATAGATACGCAGTATTTT.

This chain joins TRBV5-4 and TRBJ2-7, with D perhaps matching TRBD1 (6 bases). The CDR3 contains 13 residues. Germline V gene sequence: CDR1 SGHNT, CDR2 YYREEE (reference sequence). V was pared by 4 bases and J by 6 bases, with 14 bases between. The CDR3 DNA follows: TGTGCCAGCAGCATACAGACAGGCGGCGAGCAGTACTTC. Translating it yields CASSIQTGGEQYF.

This rearrangement joins TRBV7-6 to TRBJ2-7; 11 bases fit TRBD1. The length of the CDR3 is 14 residues. The ends lost 5 bases at V and 7 bases at J; junction bases unmatched: 7. The germline V gene has CDR1 SGHVS and CDR2 FNYEAQ. CDR3 protein: CASSRTGGNREQYF. The CDR3 nucleotides read TGTGCCAGCAGCCGGACAGGGGGCAATAGGGAGCAGTACTTC. The full variable domain, in which reference TRBV7-6 and TRBJ2-7 provide the parts outside the CDR3, is GAGVSQSPRYKVTKRGQDVALRCDPISGHVSLYWYRQALGQGPEFLTYFNYEAQQDKSGLPNDRFSAERPEGSISTLTIQRTEQRDSAMYRCASSRTGGNREQYFGPGTRLTVT.

The V gene is TRBV25-1, the J gene TRBJ1-1; tentative D call: TRBD1 (5 bases). CDR1 MGHDK and CDR2 SYGVNS come from the germline V gene. V lost 4 bases and J 3 bases, leaving 9 bases between the germline ends. The CDR3 has 13 residues. The CDR3 region is CASSAQGHTEAFF. In nucleotides, the CDR3 is TGTGCCAGCAGTGCGCAGGGCCACACTGAAGCTTTCTTT.

The rearrangement uses TRBV4-1 and TRBJ2-7; no clear D gene. Germline V gives CDR1 MGHRA, CDR2 YSYEKL. V was pared by 2 bases and J by 3 bases, with 8 bases between. The CDR3 contains 13 residues. The CDR3: CASSQHGNYEQYF. The CDR3 DNA reads as TGCGCCAGCAGCCAACACGGAAACTACGAGCAGTACTTC.

The chain joins TRBV7-9 to TRBJ1-1, with TRBD1 matching over 8 bases. Germline values: CDR1 SEHNR, CDR2 FQNEAQ (reference sequence). This CDR3 is 11 amino acids long. Losses at the gene ends were 5 bases for V and 11 bases for J; bases not matched to a gene: 4. CDR3 DNA sequence: TGTGCCAGCAGCCGACAGGGGTGGGCTTTCTTT. Residues: CASSRQGWAFF.

J is TRBJ2-5 and V is TRBV12-3 or TRBV12-4; 12 bases map to TRBD2. CDR3 length: 13 residues. With V trimmed by 6 bases and J by 5 bases, 1 base remained unmatched. The CDR3 region is CASSGTSGETQYF. Here the CDR3 DNA reads TGTGCCAGCAGCGGGACTAGCGGGGAGACCCAGTACTTC.

V is TRBV5-4 and J is TRBJ2-7; D may be TRBD2 (7 bases). Germline loops: CDR1 SGHNT, CDR2 YYREEE (reference sequence). With 0 bases removed from V and 3 bases from J, the gap between germline ends came to 13 bases. The CDR3 extends over 15 amino acids. The CDR3 loop is CASSLGGGEGYEQYF. DNA of the CDR3: TGTGCCAGCAGCTTGGGAGGGGGGGAAGGCTACGAGCAGTACTTC. Based on the CDR3 plus reference TRBV5-4 and TRBJ2-7, the full variable domain is ETGVTQSPTHLIKTRGQQVTLRCSSQSGHNTVSWYQQALGQGPQFIFQYYREEENGRGNFPPRFSGLQFPNYSSELNVNALELDDSALYLCASSLGGGEGYEQYFGPGTRLTVT.

The chain joins TRBV19 to TRBJ2-5; 9 positions match TRBD2. Losses at the gene ends were 3 bases for V and 5 bases for J; bases not matched to a gene: 10. The CDR3 has 16 amino acids. Per the germline V gene, CDR1 is LNHDA and CDR2 is SQIVND (reference sequence). For the CDR3, the DNA is TGTGCCAGTAGTATGGACGGACTAGCGTCTCGGGAGACCCAGTACTTC. Protein: CASSMDGLASRETQYF.

The J gene is TRBJ1-2, the V gene TRBV7-8, with 8 bases lining up with TRBD1. V was pared by 2 bases and J by 6 bases, with 20 bases of the junction left unmatched. This CDR3 spans 19 amino acids. The germline CDR1 and CDR2 sequences are SGHVS and FQNEAQ. The CDR3, as DNA: TGTGCCAGCAGCTTAATCAGGGTCTCCTCGGCAGGGGGCTCAGATGGCTACACCTTC. Protein product: CASSLIRVSSAGGSDGYTF.

The V and J genes are TRBV7-2 and TRBJ2-3; D remains ambiguous. Germline CDR1 reads SGHTA; CDR2 reads FQGNSA. The CDR3 totals 16 residues. Deletions cut 7 bases from V and 0 bases from J, with 17 bases between. This CDR3 reads CASTLGMTSSTDTQYF. CDR3 nucleotide sequence: TGTGCCAGCACCCTAGGGATGACTTCTAGCACAGATACGCAGTATTTT.

The chain is built from TRBV12-3 or TRBV12-4 and TRBJ1-1; 7 nucleotides line up with TRBD1. The J segment lost 11 bases and the V segment lost 5 bases, leaving 11 bases of the junction unmatched. The CDR3 length is 13 residues. This CDR3 reads CASSPDRPMHAFF. CDR3 nucleotide sequence: TGTGCCAGCAGTCCGGACAGGCCGATGCATGCTTTCTTT.

V gene TRBV19 combines with J gene TRBJ2-2; D ambiguous. The CDR3 spans 16 residues. CDR1 LNHDA and CDR2 SQIVND come from the germline V gene (reference sequence). Trimming cost V 3 bases and J 0 bases, with 11 bases left between them. CDR3 amino acids: CASSIIRQTNTGELFF. For the CDR3, the DNA is TGTGCCAGTAGTATCATTCGACAAACGAACACCGGGGAGCTGTTTTTT.

This rearrangement joins TRBV11-2 to TRBJ2-5; a weak D match, TRBD2 (6 bases). Germline lookup yields CDR1 SGHAT and CDR2 FQNNGV. Trimming pared 3 bases from V and 4 bases from J, leaving 15 bases between. This CDR3 region has 15 residues. CDR3 sequence: CASSFWRASRETQYF. CDR3 nucleotide sequence: TGTGCCAGCAGCTTTTGGAGGGCTTCTCGAGAGACCCAGTACTTC.

The V and J genes are TRBV7-9 and TRBJ2-7; D is perhaps TRBD1 (6 bases). CDR1 is SEHNR, CDR2 FQNEAQ, per germline (reference sequence). The CDR3 length is 15 residues. Trimming pared 5 bases from V and 5 bases from J, leaving 19 bases between. The CDR3 protein is CASSPRPTGTHEQYF. DNA for the CDR3: TGTGCCAGCAGCCCACGACCAACAGGGACCCACGAGCAGTACTTC. Full variable domain (remainder filled in from reference TRBV7-9 and TRBJ2-7): DTGVSQNPRHKITKRGQNVTFRCDPISEHNRLYWYRQTLGQGPEFLTYFQNEAQLEKSRLLSDRFSAERPKGSFSTLEIQRTEQGDSAMYLCASSPRPTGTHEQYFGPGTRLTVT.

This clone has a count of ten or more. The rearrangement links TRBV28 to TRBJ1-2; 8 nucleotides agree with TRBD1. CDR1 is MDHEN and CDR2 is SYDVKM in the germline V gene. Trimming cost V 6 bases and J 1 base; bases outside gene matches: 7. The CDR3 runs 15 residues. In DNA, the CDR3 is TGTGCCAGCAGGAGACAACAGGGGGTTAACTATGGCTACACCTTC. It yields the protein CASRRQQGVNYGYTF.

The chain joins TRBV6-6 to TRBJ1-4; TRBD1 might be the D (5 bases). The CDR3 is made up of 15 amino acids. Trimming removed 2 bases at V and 3 bases at J, with 10 bases between. Germline CDR1 MNHNY, CDR2 SVGAGI (reference sequence). Here the CDR3 DNA reads TGTGCCAGCAGTTACGAGGGGTATTCTAATGAAAAACTGTTTTTT. This codes for CASSYEGYSNEKLFF.

The V gene is TRBV7-2, the J gene TRBJ2-7; 10 bases agree with TRBD1. The CDR3 runs to 17 residues. The V and J ends lost 0 bases and 0 bases, in that order; junction bases with no gene match: 5. Germline CDR1 is SGHTA and CDR2 is FQGNSA. The CDR3 DNA follows: TGTGCCAGCAGCTTAGCGAAGGGACAGGGGCCCTCCTACGAGCAGTACTTC. This codes for CASSLAKGQGPSYEQYF.